A single sample is the source of the 14 T cell receptor beta chains below, sequenced in a study of spatial heterogeneity in lung cancer. Study findings and constraints: The study found that expanded intratumoral alpha and beta TCR counts tracked tumor mutation counts.

Time point indicated: sample taken at primary tumor resection. TCRdb processed the 5' RACE reads anew with MiXCR; each CDR3 protein has one entry. The sample yields about 7,200 distinct CDR3 sequences, approximately 11% seen once. Their target antigens are unknown. The sequencing here drew on lung tumor tissue, taken at surgery. The receptors were gathered from a female donor with early-stage non-small cell lung cancer.

The chain has TRBV18 and TRBJ1-2; D is uncertain. The ends were cut back, 4 bases at V and 2 bases at J, with 11 bases in the middle. The germline CDR1 and CDR2 sequences are KGHSH and LQKENI. This CDR3 has 14 amino acids. Written as DNA, the CDR3 is TGTGCCAGCTCACGAGATAACGGAAACTATGGCTACACCTTC. Its protein product is CASSRDNGNYGYTF.

The sample holds a few counts of this clonotype. This rearrangement joins TRBV12-3 or TRBV12-4 to TRBJ2-1; 7 nucleotides agree with TRBD2. This CDR3 comprises 16 residues. Trimming took 6 bases from V and 4 from J; bases not matched to a gene: 12. Written as DNA, the CDR3 is TGTGCCAGCAGCTCCCGGGGAGGGGTGCTTTACAATGAGCAGTTCTTC. Protein sequence: CASSSRGGVLYNEQFF.

The chain is built from TRBV29-1 and TRBJ2-4; no reliable D call. Germline loops: CDR1 SQVTM, CDR2 ANQGSEA. V lost 7 bases and J 15 bases, leaving 10 bases between the germline ends. CDR3 size: 8 residues. The CDR3 DNA reads TGCAGCGCGAAGAGTCGGTACTTC. This translates into CSAKSRYF.

This clonotype has more than one count but fewer than ten. The chain recombines TRBV7-2 with TRBJ1-6; the D gene is possibly TRBD1 (5 bases). Germline lookup yields CDR1 SGHTA and CDR2 FQGNSA. The CDR3 length is 13 residues. The V gene lost 5 bases and the J gene lost 8 bases, with 10 bases spanning the gap. In DNA form, the CDR3 reads TGTGCCAGCAGCGGCGGGACTTATTCACCCCTCCACTTT. Its protein is CASSGGTYSPLHF.

This clonotype was seen only a few times. The chain combines TRBV27 with TRBJ1-4, with 9 bases that match TRBD1. Germline V gives CDR1 MNHEY, CDR2 SMNVEV (reference sequence). V trimming: 6 bases; J trimming: 3 bases; junction bases outside the gene matches: 8. The CDR3 is 16 residues long. For the CDR3, the DNA is TGTGCCAGCAGATATTACAGGGGGCAGGCTAATGAAAAACTGTTTTTT. Translating gives CASRYYRGQANEKLFF. Full variable domain (rest looked up from reference TRBV27 and TRBJ1-4): EAQVTQNPRYLITVTGKKLTVTCSQNMNHEYMSWYRQDPGLGLRQIYYSMNVEVTDKGDVPEGYKVSRKEKRNFPLILESPSPNQTSLYFCASRYYRGQANEKLFFGSGTQLSVL.

This clonotype has ten or more counts. This chain joins TRBV14 and TRBJ2-2; 8 bases are shared with TRBD2. Trimming cost V 4 bases and J 0 bases; bases outside gene matches: 13. Germline CDR1 is SGHDN and CDR2 is FVKESK. The CDR3 extends over 19 amino acids. CDR3 loop: CASSPRGRAGVSNTGELFF. The CDR3 DNA is TGTGCCAGCAGCCCCCGGGGGCGAGCGGGGGTCTCGAACACCGGGGAGCTGTTTTTT.

A few counts support this clonotype. V and J are TRBV12-3 or TRBV12-4 and TRBJ2-7, with D perhaps TRBD2 (6 bases). This CDR3 is 14 amino acids long. V was cut by 5 bases and J by 1 base, with 12 bases left in between. The CDR3 nucleotides are TGTGCCAGCAGTCAAGGACTAATATCCTACGAGCAGTACTTC. Its protein is CASSQGLISYEQYF.

By share, this clonotype ranks as medium-sized. V gene TRBV27 combines with J gene TRBJ2-3, with D uncertain. The germline gives CDR1 MNHEY, CDR2 SMNVEV (reference sequence). V dropped 4 bases and J dropped 1 base, with 6 bases sitting between them. The CDR3 sequence is 13 residues long. The CDR3 DNA follows: TGTGCCAGCAGTTCCCTAGGCACAGATACGCAGTATTTT. Protein product: CASSSLGTDTQYF.

Ten or more counts support this clonotype. This chain connects TRBV5-8 to TRBJ1-6; D remains ambiguous. V was shortened by 5 bases and J by 7 bases, with 16 bases between the two germline ends. Germline CDR1 reads SGHTS; CDR2 reads YDEGEE. The CDR3 has 15 residues. The CDR3 sequence is CASSFDGGHNSPLHF. CDR3 DNA sequence: TGTGCCAGCAGTTTTGATGGAGGGCACAATTCACCCCTCCACTTT.

V gene TRBV7-2 combines with J gene TRBJ2-3; TRBD1 agrees at 9 bases. V was pared by 0 bases and J by 3 bases, with 4 bases of the junction left unmatched. This CDR3 spans 16 amino acids. Germline V CDR1 and CDR2: SGHTA, FQGNSA. The CDR3: CASSLAGTGRTDTQYF. In DNA form, the CDR3 reads TGTGCCAGCAGCTTAGCCGGGACAGGGAGGACAGATACGCAGTATTTT.

There are many counts of this clonotype. V usage is TRBV5-4 and J usage is TRBJ1-4, with 8 bases fitting TRBD1. V trimming: 4 bases; J trimming: 6 bases; junction bases outside the gene matches: 5. Germline CDR1 reads SGHNT; CDR2 reads YYREEE (reference sequence). This CDR3 has 14 residues. The CDR3 protein is CASSRQGRDEKLFF. In DNA, the CDR3 is TGTGCCAGCAGCCGACAGGGGCGGGATGAAAAACTGTTTTTT.

This clonotype was found a few times. The chain carries TRBV11-3 and TRBJ1-2, with 11 bases identical to TRBD1. Germline loops: CDR1 SGHNT, CDR2 YENEEA. This CDR3 has 14 amino acids. After removal of 5 bases from V and 10 bases from J, the junction contained 9 bases not matched to a gene. CDR3 bases: TGTGCCAGCAGCGCCGGACAGGGGGCGAGAGTCTACACCTTC. It is translated as CASSAGQGARVYTF.

This clonotype was found many times. The V call is TRBV6-5, the J call TRBJ2-6; no clear D gene. The V gene's germline CDR1 is MNHEY and CDR2 SVGAGI. This CDR3 has 14 amino acids. Trimming took off 5 bases at V and 4 bases at J, with 9 bases between the two ends. Here the CDR3 DNA reads TGTGCCAGCAGTCTGGGCCTCGGGGCCAACGTCCTGACTTTC. Translation: CASSLGLGANVLTF.

This clonotype is medium-sized. The V gene is TRBV11-2, the J gene TRBJ2-3; D gene uncertain. Germline V gives CDR1 SGHAT, CDR2 FQNNGV. The length of the CDR3 is 11 residues. V was pared by 1 base and J by 12 bases, with 8 bases between. CDR3 coding DNA: TGTGCCAGCAGCTTAGTCCCCCGACAGTATTTT. Protein: CASSLVPRQYF.